Shown below are 30 T cell receptor beta chains from a single sample sequenced in a study of cytomegalovirus exposure and HLA in healthy donors. This PCR relied on a set of 60 Vbeta primers and 13 Jbeta primers. The repertoire was sequenced with immunoSEQ multiplex PCR; TCRdb's copy has only in-frame clones and lacks some. This table holds approximately 85,000 clones, approximately 56% found once. Sequenced sample: PBMCs. These receptors were taken from a woman in her thirties in good health and CMV-seropositive.

The gene calls are TRBV23-1 and TRBJ1-5, with D possibly matching TRBD1 (6 bases). TRBV23-1 is an ORF for which the function is uncertain. This CDR3 contains 14 residues. Trimming cost V 4 bases and J 7 bases, with 14 bases left between them. The CDR3 DNA follows: TGCGCCAGCAGTCCCGGACCAGGGGAACAGCCCCAGCATTTT. Translating gives CASSPGPGEQPQHF.

A word on this clone: This sequence may be a read error, since a much larger clone differs from it by one base. This chain uses TRBV7-3 with TRBJ2-7; TRBD1 aligns across 11 bases. Germline lookup yields CDR1 SGHTA and CDR2 FQGTGA. Unmatched junction bases numbered 2, after V lost 2 bases and J lost 2 bases. This CDR3 is 15 amino acids long. CDR3 DNA sequence: TGTGCCAGCAGCTTAGTGGGACAGGGGGCCTACGAGCAGTACTTC. As protein: CASSLVGQGAYEQYF. The whole variable domain, filled in from reference TRBV7-3 and TRBJ2-7, reads GAGVSQTPSNKVTEKGKYVELRCDPISGHTALYWYRQSLGQGPEFLIYFQGTGAADDSGLPNDRFFAVRPEGSVSTLKIQRTERGDSAVYLCASSLVGQGAYEQYFGPGTRLTVT.

The V gene is TRBV11-2, the J gene TRBJ2-3; D is possibly TRBD2 (7 bases). Germline lookup yields CDR1 SGHAT and CDR2 FQNNGV. The V gene lost 5 bases and the J gene lost 6 bases, with 30 bases spanning the gap. This CDR3 region has 19 residues. The CDR3 DNA sequence: TGTGCCAGCAGCCCTCCGAGAAGAGGGGGGGCCGCCGTGAGGGATACGCAGTATTTT. The encoded protein is CASSPPRRGGAAVRDTQYF.

This sequence joins TRBV30 and TRBJ1-5; 9 nucleotides match TRBD1. Germline V gene sequence: CDR1 GTSNPN, CDR2 SVGIG (reference sequence). J was trimmed by 6 bases and V by 8 bases; bases with no gene match: 11. The CDR3 loop spans 14 amino acids. The DNA for the CDR3 is TGTGCCGGCGACCGGACAGGGGTCGGTCAGCCCCAGCATTTT. Translation: CAGDRTGVGQPQHF. The full variable domain, completed using reference TRBV30 and TRBJ1-5, is SQTIHQWPATLVQPVGSPLSLECTVEGTSNPNLYWYRQAAGRGLQLLFYSVGIGQISSEVPQNLSASRPQDRQFILSSKKLLLSDSGFYLCAGDRTGVGQPQHFGDGTRLSIL.

The chain carries TRBV19 and TRBJ2-6; 9 positions agree with TRBD1. The CDR3 consists of 17 residues. V lost 3 bases and J lost 5; bases outside the gene matches: 8. Germline V gene sequence: CDR1 LNHDA, CDR2 SQIVND (reference sequence). CDR3 DNA: TGTGCCAGTAGTATCAGGACAGGGGCCCCTCGGGCCAACGTCCTGACTTTC. Translation gives CASSIRTGAPRANVLTF.

This clone has only one observation. V gene TRBV9 combines with J gene TRBJ2-1, with D possibly being TRBD2 (7 bases). Trimming stripped 4 bases from V and 9 bases from J, with 23 bases between. CDR1 is SGDLS, CDR2 YYNGEE, per germline. The CDR3 totals 16 residues. CDR3 protein: CASSPLGSGGRGEQFF. DNA of the CDR3: TGTGCCAGCAGCCCCCTGGGCTCGGGGGGCCGCGGTGAGCAGTTCTTC. The variable domain in full, completed from reference TRBV9 and TRBJ2-1, reads DSGVTQTPKHLITATGQRVTLRCSPRSGDLSVYWYQQSLDQGLQFLIQYYNGEERAKGNILERFSAQQFPDLHSELNLSSLELGDSALYFCASSPLGSGGRGEQFFGPGTRLTVL.

The chain carries TRBV2 and TRBJ1-2; 9 positions agree with TRBD1. Germline CDR1 SNHLY, CDR2 FYNNEI. The CDR3 is made up of 13 amino acids. The V and J ends lost 5 bases and 7 bases, in that order; junction bases with no gene match: 5. The CDR3 sequence is CASSRTGEGGYTF. The CDR3 nucleotides are TGTGCCAGCAGTCGGACAGGGGAGGGTGGCTACACCTTC. Based on the CDR3 plus reference TRBV2 and TRBJ1-2, the full variable domain is EPEVTQTPSHQVTQMGQEVILRCVPISNHLYFYWYRQILGQKVEFLVSFYNNEISEKSEIFDDQFSVERPDGSNFTLKIRSTKLEDSAMYFCASSRTGEGGYTFGSGTRLTVV.

The CDR3 DNA reads as TGTGCCAGCAGGTCTCCAGATACGCAGTATTTT. Protein product: CASRSPDTQYF. The rearrangement joins TRBV6-5 to TRBJ2-3; D is uncertain. Trimming left V 6 bases short and J 4 bases short, with 5 bases between. The CDR3 sequence is 11 residues long. The V gene's germline CDR1 is MNHEY and CDR2 SVGAGI.

The chain is built from TRBV6-1 and TRBJ1-5; D gene ambiguous. Germline CDR1 is MNHNS and CDR2 is SASEGT. V lost 8 bases and J lost 5, with 13 bases in between. This CDR3 has 13 amino acids. CDR3 protein: CASDFSDYQPQHF. CDR3 bases: TGTGCCAGCGATTTTTCAGACTATCAGCCCCAGCATTTT.

This sequence joins TRBV5-1 and TRBJ2-1; the D gene is possibly TRBD2 (7 bases). The CDR3 runs to 15 residues. The V gene lost 4 bases and the J gene lost 5 bases, with 16 bases spanning the gap. Germline CDR1 and CDR2: SGHRS and YFSETQ. The CDR3 region has the DNA TGCGCCAGCAGCCCCCGGGCGGGGGCTAACAATGAGCAGTTCTTC. Translating gives CASSPRAGANNEQFF.

Notes on this clone: Its ends do not fully match the called genes, so a read error is possible. The rearrangement uses TRBV29-1 and TRBJ1-2, with TRBD1 as a possible D gene (5 bases). Germline-derived CDR1 and CDR2 are SQVTM and ANQGSEA. The CDR3 sequence is 13 residues long. Written as DNA, the CDR3 is TGCAGCGTTGGTGGAGGGGATCGTGAGAGCTACCCCTTC. It yields the protein CSVGGGDRESYPF.

The CDR3 region is CATRAQGENTIYF. The CDR3 DNA reads TGTGCCACCCGGGCCCAGGGGGAAAACACCATATATTTT. The chain recombines TRBV11-2 with TRBJ1-3; 7 nucleotides line up with TRBD1. Germline CDR1 SGHAT, CDR2 FQNNGV. V was clipped by 10 bases and J by 6 bases; unmatched bases: 9. The CDR3 contains 13 residues.

A single count supports this clone. The chain couples TRBV5-1 to TRBJ1-6; D call uncertain. CDR1 and CDR2 from the germline V gene are SGHRS and YFSETQ. Trimming cost V 4 bases and J 6 bases, with 14 bases left between them. The CDR3 has 15 residues. In nucleotides, the CDR3 is TGCGCCAGCAGCCCTCGGACGGGAACTAATTCACCCCTCCACTTT. It codes for CASSPRTGTNSPLHF.

The V call is TRBV5-4, the J call TRBJ2-7; 11 bases map to TRBD2. This CDR3 is 15 amino acids long. Per the germline V gene, CDR1 is SGHNT and CDR2 is YYREEE (reference sequence). V lost 4 bases, J lost 6 bases, and 9 bases stayed unmatched. CDR3 in amino acids: CASSIHPGLAAEQYF. The CDR3 region has the DNA TGTGCCAGCAGCATACATCCGGGACTAGCGGCCGAGCAGTACTTC.

This chain joins TRBV6-1 and TRBJ2-3, with 8 bases that match TRBD1. V lost 6 bases and J lost 3; bases outside the gene matches: 5. CDR3 length equals 14 residues. Germline CDR1 MNHNS, CDR2 SASEGT. The CDR3 bases are TGTGCCAGCAGCCAGGGGGCAAGAACAGATACGCAGTATTTT. This encodes CASSQGARTDTQYF.

The chain couples TRBV6-5 to TRBJ1-2; 8 bases are a match to TRBD1. V lost 5 bases, J lost 7 bases, and 9 bases stayed unmatched. The CDR3 sequence is 14 residues long. Per the germline V gene, CDR1 is MNHEY and CDR2 is SVGAGI. The DNA for the CDR3 is TGTGCCAGCAGTCCCGACAGGGGAGGAGGTGGCTACACCTTC. This translates into CASSPDRGGGGYTF.

The V call is TRBV28, the J call TRBJ1-1, with TRBD1 identical over 9 bases. CDR3 length: 13 amino acids. V was pared by 10 bases and J by 7 bases, with 10 bases of the junction left unmatched. Germline-derived CDR1 and CDR2 are MDHEN and SYDVKM. This CDR3 is CATRTGTGSEAFF. CDR3 nucleotide sequence: TGTGCCACCCGAACCGGGACAGGGAGTGAAGCTTTCTTT.

The chain recombines TRBV5-1 with TRBJ2-5, with 7 bases that match TRBD2. Per the germline V gene, CDR1 is SGHRS and CDR2 is YFSETQ. With V trimmed by 4 bases and J by 4 bases, 13 bases remained unmatched. The CDR3 runs 16 residues. The CDR3, as DNA: TGCGCCAGCAGCCCGGGCGGGCGAGGGGAGGGAGAGACCCAGTACTTC. Translated, it gives CASSPGGRGEGETQYF.

This clone was counted once. The CDR3 DNA reads as TGCGCCAGCAGCGACACCGCTAACTATGGCTACACCTTC. It translates to CASSDTANYGYTF. The genes are TRBV5-1 and TRBJ1-2; D not certain. CDR3 length equals 13 residues. Trimming took 4 bases from V and 0 from J, leaving 7 bases between them. Germline CDR1 reads SGHRS; CDR2 reads YFSETQ.

This clone was seen more than once but under ten times. The chain uses TRBV28 and TRBJ1-6; weak D call: TRBD1 (6 bases). Trimming left V 5 bases short and J 12 bases short, with 11 bases between. The germline CDR1 and CDR2 sequences are MDHEN and SYDVKM. The CDR3 has 12 amino acids. The CDR3 protein is CASSPPRGPLHF. CDR3 DNA: TGTGCCAGCAGTCCCCCCAGGGGACCCCTCCACTTT.

The rearrangement links TRBV9 to TRBJ1-1, with TRBD1 as a possible D gene (5 bases). Looked up from germline, CDR1 is SGDLS and CDR2 is YYNGEE. The CDR3 runs to 17 residues. The V and J ends lost 0 bases and 1 base respectively, with 16 bases between them. The chain's CDR3 is CASSVGPTVPGNTEAFF. The CDR3 bases are TGTGCCAGCAGCGTAGGGCCGACAGTCCCGGGGAACACTGAAGCTTTCTTT.

V usage is TRBV27 and J usage is TRBJ2-3; D possibly corresponds to TRBD2 (6 bases). CDR1 MNHEY and CDR2 SMNVEV come from the germline V gene (reference sequence). The V and J ends lost 6 bases and 6 bases respectively, with 16 bases between them. This CDR3 contains 14 residues. The CDR3 nucleotides are TGTGCCAGCAGGCTAGCGTTCCTGGATGATACGCAGTATTTT. This gives the protein CASRLAFLDDTQYF.

This chain joins TRBV5-1 and TRBJ1-1; D might be TRBD1 (5 bases). The germline V gene has CDR1 SGHRS and CDR2 YFSETQ. V lost 4 bases and J lost 2, with 15 bases in between. The CDR3 length is 15 residues. This chain's CDR3 is CASSRGGEDNTEAFF. Written as DNA, the CDR3 is TGCGCCAGCAGCCGGGGGGGTGAGGACAACACTGAAGCTTTCTTT.

This clone was picked up one time. The chain carries TRBV7-3 and TRBJ2-5; 7 nucleotides match TRBD2. Germline V gene lookup returns CDR1 SGHTA and CDR2 FQGTGA. J gave up 1 base and V 3 bases, and 8 bases lay outside the gene matches. The CDR3 runs 16 residues. Here the CDR3 reads CASSLRGGGGQETQYF. CDR3 DNA sequence: TGTGCCAGCAGCTTGAGAGGTGGGGGGGGCCAAGAGACCCAGTACTTC.

V gene TRBV19 combines with J gene TRBJ2-1, with TRBD2 as a possible D gene (7 bases). Trimming cost V 1 base and J 7 bases, with 14 bases left between them. This CDR3 is 15 amino acids long. Germline V CDR1 and CDR2: LNHDA, SQIVND (reference sequence). Written as DNA, the CDR3 is TGTGCCAGTAGTATAGCGGGGGGCTTGGGGAATGAGCAGTTCTTC. This translates into CASSIAGGLGNEQFF.

The chain links TRBV18 to TRBJ2-6; D not resolved. The germline V and J ends were trimmed by 2 bases and 0 bases, with 8 bases remaining between them. Germline values: CDR1 KGHSH, CDR2 LQKENI. The length of the CDR3 is 16 residues. The CDR3 nucleotides are TGTGCCAGCTCACCATATGTCCTCTCTGGGGCCAACGTCCTGACTTTC. Its translation is CASSPYVLSGANVLTF.

In its sample, this clone was seen a few times. The rearrangement links TRBV4-2 to TRBJ1-1; D is perhaps TRBD1 (5 bases). The germline gives CDR1 LGHNA, CDR2 YNFKEQ. The V end lost 3 bases, the J end lost 0 bases, and 14 bases lay between the germline ends. This CDR3 has 16 residues. CDR3: CASSHPGGGLNTEAFF. The CDR3 bases are TGTGCCAGCAGCCACCCCGGTGGGGGGTTGAACACTGAAGCTTTCTTT.

The CDR3 nucleotides are TGTGCCAGTAGTATCAGGGGGCGAGAGAACACCGGGGAGCTGTTTTTT. This translates into CASSIRGRENTGELFF. The chain combines TRBV19 with TRBJ2-2; 8 bases are shared with TRBD1. The CDR3 has 16 amino acids. The V segment lost 3 bases and the J segment 1 base; nucleotides outside the gene matches: 4. Looked up from germline, CDR1 is LNHDA and CDR2 is SQIVND (reference sequence). The full variable domain, completed using reference TRBV19 and TRBJ2-2, is DGGITQSPKYLFRKEGQNVTLSCEQNLNHDAMYWYRQDPGQGLRLIYYSQIVNDFQKGDIAEGYSVSREKKESFPLTVTSAQKNPTAFYLCASSIRGRENTGELFFGEGSRLTVL.

This clone showed up just a few times. The rearrangement uses TRBV2 and TRBJ2-3; a possible D gene is TRBD2 (6 bases). Between the trimmed V and J ends, which lost 7 bases and 10 bases, there was a span of 12 bases. The CDR3 spans 11 residues. CDR1 and CDR2 (germline): SNHLY, FYNNEI. The CDR3 bases are TGTGCCAGCAATCCGGGACTCGCGCAGTATTTT. This sequence encodes CASNPGLAQYF.

The chain carries TRBV30 and TRBJ1-1; possible D gene TRBD1, 5 bases. The CDR3 length is 14 residues. Germline V gene data show CDR1 as GTSNPN and CDR2 as SVGIG (reference sequence). V lost 1 base and J 1 base, leaving 10 bases between the germline ends. The CDR3 DNA follows: TGTGCCTGGAGTGCAGGGTCGGGGAACACTGAAGCTTTCTTT. Its protein is CAWSAGSGNTEAFF.